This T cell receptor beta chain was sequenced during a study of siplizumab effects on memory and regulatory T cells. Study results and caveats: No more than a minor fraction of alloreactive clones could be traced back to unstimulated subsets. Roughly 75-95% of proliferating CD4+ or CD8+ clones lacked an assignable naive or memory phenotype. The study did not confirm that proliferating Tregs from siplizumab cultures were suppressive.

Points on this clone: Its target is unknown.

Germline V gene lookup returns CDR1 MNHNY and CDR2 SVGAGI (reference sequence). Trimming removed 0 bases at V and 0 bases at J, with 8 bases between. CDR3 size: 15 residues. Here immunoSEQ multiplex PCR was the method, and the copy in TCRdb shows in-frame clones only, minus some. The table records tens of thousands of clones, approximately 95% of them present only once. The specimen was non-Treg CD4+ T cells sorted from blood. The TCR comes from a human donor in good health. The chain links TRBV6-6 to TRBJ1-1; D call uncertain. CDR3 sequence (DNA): TGTGCCAGCAGTTACTCGATCCGGTTGAACACTGAAGCTTTCTTT. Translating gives CASSYSIRLNTEAFF.